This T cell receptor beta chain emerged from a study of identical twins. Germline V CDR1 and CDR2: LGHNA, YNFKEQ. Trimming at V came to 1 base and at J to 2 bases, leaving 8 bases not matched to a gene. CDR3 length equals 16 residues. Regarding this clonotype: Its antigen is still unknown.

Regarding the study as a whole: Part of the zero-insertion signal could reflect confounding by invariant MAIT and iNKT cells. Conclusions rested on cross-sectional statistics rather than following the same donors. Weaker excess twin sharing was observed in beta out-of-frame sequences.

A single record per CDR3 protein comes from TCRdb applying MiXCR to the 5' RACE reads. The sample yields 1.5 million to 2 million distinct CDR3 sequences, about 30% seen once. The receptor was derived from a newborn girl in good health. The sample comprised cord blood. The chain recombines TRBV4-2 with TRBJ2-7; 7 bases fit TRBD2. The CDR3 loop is CASSQVPPAGPYEQYF. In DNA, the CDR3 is TGTGCCAGCAGCCAAGTTCCACCAGCGGGACCCTACGAGCAGTACTTC.